A single T cell receptor beta chain is shown here with its context. Repertoires were generated with immunoSEQ multiplex PCR, while TCRdb's copy carries only in-frame clones and drops some. The table shows just under 65,000 clones, with roughly 70% occurring only once. The data derive from a study of T cells in tumors after PD-1 blockade. Across the study: No patient had prior checkpoint blockade, systemic immunosuppression, or radiotherapy within 4 weeks. Some patients also took daily vismodegib 150 mg during anti-PD-1 treatment. On average, peripheral blood gave around 110,000 TCR templates and 30,000 to 40,000 unique clonotypes.

Losses at the gene ends were 0 bases for V and 4 bases for J; bases not matched to a gene: 7. Germline lookup yields CDR1 GTSNPN and CDR2 SVGIG (reference sequence). This CDR3 comprises 15 residues. The material sequenced was PBMCs, taken after anti-PD-1 treatment. The source of this sequence is a human donor with basal cell carcinoma. The rearrangement uses TRBV30 and TRBJ2-7; 9 nucleotides agree with TRBD1. CDR3 nucleotides: TGTGCCTGGAGTGTAGGGGTGACAGGGGGGTACGAGCAGTACTTC. This codes for CAWSVGVTGGYEQYF.